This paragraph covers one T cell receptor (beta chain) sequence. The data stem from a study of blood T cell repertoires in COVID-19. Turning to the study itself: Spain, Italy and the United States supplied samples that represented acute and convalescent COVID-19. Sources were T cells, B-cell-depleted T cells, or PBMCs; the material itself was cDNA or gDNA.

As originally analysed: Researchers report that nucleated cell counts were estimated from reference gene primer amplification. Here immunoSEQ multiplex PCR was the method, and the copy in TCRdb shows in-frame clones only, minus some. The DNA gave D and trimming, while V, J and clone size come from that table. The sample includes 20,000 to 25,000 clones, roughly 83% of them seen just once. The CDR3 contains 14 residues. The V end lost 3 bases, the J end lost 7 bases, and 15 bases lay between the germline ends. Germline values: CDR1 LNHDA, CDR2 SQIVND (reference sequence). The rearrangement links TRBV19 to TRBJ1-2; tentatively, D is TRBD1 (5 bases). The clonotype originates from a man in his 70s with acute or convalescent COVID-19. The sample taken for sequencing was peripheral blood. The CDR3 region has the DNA TGTGCCAGTAGTATTATCCAGGGTAAAAGTGGCTACACCTTC. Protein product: CASSIIQGKSGYTF.